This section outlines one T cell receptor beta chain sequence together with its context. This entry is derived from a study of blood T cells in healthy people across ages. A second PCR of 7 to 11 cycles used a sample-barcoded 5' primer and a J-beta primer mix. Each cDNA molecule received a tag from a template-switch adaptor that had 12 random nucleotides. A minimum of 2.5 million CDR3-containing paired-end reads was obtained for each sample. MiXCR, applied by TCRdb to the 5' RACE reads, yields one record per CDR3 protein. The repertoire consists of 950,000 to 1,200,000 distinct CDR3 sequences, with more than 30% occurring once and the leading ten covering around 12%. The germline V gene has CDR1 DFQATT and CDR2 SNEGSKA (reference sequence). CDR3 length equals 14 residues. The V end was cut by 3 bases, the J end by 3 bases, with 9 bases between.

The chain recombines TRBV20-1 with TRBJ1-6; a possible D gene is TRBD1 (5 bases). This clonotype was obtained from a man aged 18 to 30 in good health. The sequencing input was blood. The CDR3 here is CSARGDVYNSPLHF. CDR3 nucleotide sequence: TGCAGTGCTAGGGGGGACGTCTATAATTCACCCCTCCACTTT.